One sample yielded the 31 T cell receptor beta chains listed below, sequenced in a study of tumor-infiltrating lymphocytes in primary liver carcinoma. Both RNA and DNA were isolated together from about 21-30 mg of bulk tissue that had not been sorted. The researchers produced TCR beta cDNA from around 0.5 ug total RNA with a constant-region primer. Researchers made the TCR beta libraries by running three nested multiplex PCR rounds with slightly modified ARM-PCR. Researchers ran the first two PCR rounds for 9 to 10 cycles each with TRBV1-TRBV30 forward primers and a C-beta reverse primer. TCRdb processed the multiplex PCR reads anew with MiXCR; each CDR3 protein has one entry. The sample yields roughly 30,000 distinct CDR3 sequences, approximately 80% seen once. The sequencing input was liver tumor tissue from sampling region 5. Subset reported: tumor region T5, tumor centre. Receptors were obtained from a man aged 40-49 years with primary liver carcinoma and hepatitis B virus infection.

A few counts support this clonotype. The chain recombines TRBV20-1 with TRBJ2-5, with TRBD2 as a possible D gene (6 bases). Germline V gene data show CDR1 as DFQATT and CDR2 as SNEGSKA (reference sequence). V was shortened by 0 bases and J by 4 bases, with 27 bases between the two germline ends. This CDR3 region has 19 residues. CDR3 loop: CSARDPRPGTPVGGETQYF. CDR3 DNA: TGCAGTGCTAGAGATCCCAGACCCGGGACTCCGGTGGGGGGAGAGACCCAGTACTTC.

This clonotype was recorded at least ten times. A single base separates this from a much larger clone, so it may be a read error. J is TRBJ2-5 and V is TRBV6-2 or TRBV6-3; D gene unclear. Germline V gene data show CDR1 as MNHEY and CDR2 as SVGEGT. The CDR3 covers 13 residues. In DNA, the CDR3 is TGTGCCAGCGGTTACGGCAGGCTACGGGCCCAGTACTTC. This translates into CASGYGRLRAQYF.

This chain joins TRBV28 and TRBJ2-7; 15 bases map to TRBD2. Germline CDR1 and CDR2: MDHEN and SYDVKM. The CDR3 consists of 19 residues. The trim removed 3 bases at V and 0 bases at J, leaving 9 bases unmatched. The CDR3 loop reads CASSFFGLAGGRVSYEQYF. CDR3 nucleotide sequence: TGTGCCAGCAGTTTTTTTGGACTAGCGGGAGGGCGAGTCTCCTACGAGCAGTACTTC.

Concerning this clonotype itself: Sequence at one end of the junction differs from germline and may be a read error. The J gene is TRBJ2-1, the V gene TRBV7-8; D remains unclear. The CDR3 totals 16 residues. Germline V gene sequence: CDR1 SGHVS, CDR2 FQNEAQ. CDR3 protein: CASNSDFGGTYNEQLF. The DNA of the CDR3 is TGTGCCAGCAACTCTGACTTCGGCGGTACCTACAATGAGCAGTTGTTC.

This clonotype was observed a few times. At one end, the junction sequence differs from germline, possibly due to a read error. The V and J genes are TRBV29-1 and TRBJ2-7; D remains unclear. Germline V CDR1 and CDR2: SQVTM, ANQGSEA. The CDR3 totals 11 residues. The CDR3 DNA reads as TGCAGTGTTGACAAGGGCTACAAGCAGTACTTC. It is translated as CSVDKGYKQYF.

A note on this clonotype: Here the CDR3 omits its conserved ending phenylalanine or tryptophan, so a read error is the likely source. The CDR3 sequence: CARSLWAGMETQYL. CDR3 in DNA: TGTGCCAGAAGTTTATGGGCGGGGATGGAGACCCAGTACTTA. The genes are TRBV28 and TRBJ2-5, with D perhaps matching TRBD2 (6 bases). The CDR3 runs 14 residues. Germline V gives CDR1 MDHEN, CDR2 SYDVKM.

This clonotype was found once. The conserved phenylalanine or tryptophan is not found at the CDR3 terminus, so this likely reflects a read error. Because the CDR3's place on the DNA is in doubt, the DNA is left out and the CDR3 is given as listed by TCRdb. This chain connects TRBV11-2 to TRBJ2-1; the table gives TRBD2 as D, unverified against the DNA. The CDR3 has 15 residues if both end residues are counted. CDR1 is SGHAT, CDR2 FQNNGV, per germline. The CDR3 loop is CASSVLAGGYNEQFI.

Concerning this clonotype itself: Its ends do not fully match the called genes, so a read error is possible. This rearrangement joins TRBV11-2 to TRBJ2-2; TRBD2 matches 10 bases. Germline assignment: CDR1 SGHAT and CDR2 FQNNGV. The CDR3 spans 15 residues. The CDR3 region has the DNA TGCGCCAGAAGCTCTAGCGGGAGTGCTACCGGGGAGCTGTTTTTT. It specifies CARSSSGSATGELFF.

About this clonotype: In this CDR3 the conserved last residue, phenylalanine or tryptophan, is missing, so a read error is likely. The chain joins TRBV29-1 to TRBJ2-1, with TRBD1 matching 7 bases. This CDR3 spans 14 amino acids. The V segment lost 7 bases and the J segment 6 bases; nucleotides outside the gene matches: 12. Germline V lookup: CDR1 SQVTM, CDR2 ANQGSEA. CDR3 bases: TGCAGCGGGATCGGACAGGTGACCTGCAATGAGCAGTTCTCC. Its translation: CSGIGQVTCNEQFS.

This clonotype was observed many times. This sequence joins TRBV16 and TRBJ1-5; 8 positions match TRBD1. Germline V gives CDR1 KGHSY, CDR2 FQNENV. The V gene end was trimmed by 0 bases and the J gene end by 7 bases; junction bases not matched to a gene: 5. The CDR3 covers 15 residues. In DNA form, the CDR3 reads TGTGCCAGCAGCCAATCTCAGGGGGCGAGACAGCCCCAGCATTTT. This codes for CASSQSQGARQPQHF. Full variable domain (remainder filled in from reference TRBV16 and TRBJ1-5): GEEVAQTPKHLVRGEGQKAKLYCAPIKGHSYVFWYQQVLKNEFKFLISFQNENVFDETGMPKERFSAKCLPNSPCSLEIQATKLEDSAVYFCASSQSQGARQPQHFGDGTRLSIL.

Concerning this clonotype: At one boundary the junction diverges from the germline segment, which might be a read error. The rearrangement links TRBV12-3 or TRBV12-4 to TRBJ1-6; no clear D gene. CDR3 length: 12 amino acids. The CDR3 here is CACSLKNSPLLF. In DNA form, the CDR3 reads TGTGCCTGTAGTTTAAAGAATTCACCCCTCCTCTTT.

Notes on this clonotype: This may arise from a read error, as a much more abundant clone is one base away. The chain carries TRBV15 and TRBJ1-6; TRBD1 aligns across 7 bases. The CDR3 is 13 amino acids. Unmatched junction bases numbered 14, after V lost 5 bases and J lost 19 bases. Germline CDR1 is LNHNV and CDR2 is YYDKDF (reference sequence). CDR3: CATSGYRDSQQHF. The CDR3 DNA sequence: TGTGCCACCAGCGGATACCGGGACAGCCAACAACACTTT.

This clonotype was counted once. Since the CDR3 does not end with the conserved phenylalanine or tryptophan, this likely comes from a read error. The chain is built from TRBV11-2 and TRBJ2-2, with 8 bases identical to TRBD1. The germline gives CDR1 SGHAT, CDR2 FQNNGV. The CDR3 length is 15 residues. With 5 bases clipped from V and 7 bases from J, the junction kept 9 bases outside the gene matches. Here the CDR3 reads CASSLDRAAIGELFS. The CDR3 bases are TGTGCCAGCAGCCTGGACAGGGCCGCCATCGGGGAGCTGTTTTCC.

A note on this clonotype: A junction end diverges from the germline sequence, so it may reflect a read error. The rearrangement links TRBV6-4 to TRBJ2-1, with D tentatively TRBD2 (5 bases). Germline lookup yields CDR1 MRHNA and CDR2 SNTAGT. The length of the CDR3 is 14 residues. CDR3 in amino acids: CGSSERGSEDEQFF. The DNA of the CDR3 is TGTGGCAGCAGTGAACGTGGGAGTGAAGATGAACAGTTCTTC.

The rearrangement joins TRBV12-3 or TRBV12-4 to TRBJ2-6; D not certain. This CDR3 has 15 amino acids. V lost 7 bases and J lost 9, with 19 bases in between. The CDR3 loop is CASTLSRSGVNVLTF. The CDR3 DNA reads TGTGCCAGCACCCTCTCCCGCTCTGGAGTCAACGTCCTGACTTTC.

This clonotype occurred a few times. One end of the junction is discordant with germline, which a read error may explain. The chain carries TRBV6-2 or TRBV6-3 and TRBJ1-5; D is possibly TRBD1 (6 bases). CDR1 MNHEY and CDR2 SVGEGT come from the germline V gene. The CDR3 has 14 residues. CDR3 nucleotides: TGTGCCAGCGGTTTGGGACAAGGCAATCATCCCCAGCATTTT. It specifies CASGLGQGNHPQHF.

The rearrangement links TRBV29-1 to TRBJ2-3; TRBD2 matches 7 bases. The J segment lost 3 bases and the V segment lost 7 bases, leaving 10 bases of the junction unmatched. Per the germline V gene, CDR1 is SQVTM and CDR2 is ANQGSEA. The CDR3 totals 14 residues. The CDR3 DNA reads TGCAGCGGCTTAAGAGGGAGGGGAACAGATACGCAGTATTTT. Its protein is CSGLRGRGTDTQYF.

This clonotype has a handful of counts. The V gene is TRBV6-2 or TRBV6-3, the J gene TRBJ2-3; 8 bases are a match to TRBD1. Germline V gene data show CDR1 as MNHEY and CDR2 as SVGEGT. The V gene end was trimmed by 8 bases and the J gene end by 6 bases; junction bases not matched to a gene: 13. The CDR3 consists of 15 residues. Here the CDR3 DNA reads TGTGCCAGCGGTCCTGCCTGGACAGGGATTGATACGCAGTATTTT. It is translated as CASGPAWTGIDTQYF.

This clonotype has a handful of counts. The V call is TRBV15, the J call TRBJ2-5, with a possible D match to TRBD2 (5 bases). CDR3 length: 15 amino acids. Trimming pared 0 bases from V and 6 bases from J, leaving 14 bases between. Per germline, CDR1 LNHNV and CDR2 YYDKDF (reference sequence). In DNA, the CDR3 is TGTGCCACCAGCAGAGATGGACTTGCCTCAAAGACCCAGTACTTC. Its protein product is CATSRDGLASKTQYF.

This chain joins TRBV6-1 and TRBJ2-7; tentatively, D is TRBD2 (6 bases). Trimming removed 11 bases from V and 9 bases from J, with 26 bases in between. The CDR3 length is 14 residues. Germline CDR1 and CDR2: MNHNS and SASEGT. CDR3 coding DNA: TGTGCCGCAAAACCCGTCGGGAGCTACCATGTGCAGTACTTC. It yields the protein CAAKPVGSYHVQYF.

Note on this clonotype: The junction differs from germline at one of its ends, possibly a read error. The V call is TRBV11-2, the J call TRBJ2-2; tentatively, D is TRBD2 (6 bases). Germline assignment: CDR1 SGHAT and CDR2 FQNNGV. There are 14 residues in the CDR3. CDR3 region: CASNPDYWAGEPFF. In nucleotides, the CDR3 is TGTGCCAGTAACCCGGACTATTGGGCCGGGGAGCCGTTTTTT.

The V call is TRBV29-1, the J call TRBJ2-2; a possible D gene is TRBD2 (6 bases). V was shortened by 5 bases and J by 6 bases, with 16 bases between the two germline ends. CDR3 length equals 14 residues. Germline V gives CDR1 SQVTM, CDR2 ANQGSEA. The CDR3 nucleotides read TGCAGCGTTCCACGTGGCGGAGGGGCCGGGGAGCTGTTTTTT. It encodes CSVPRGGGAGELFF.

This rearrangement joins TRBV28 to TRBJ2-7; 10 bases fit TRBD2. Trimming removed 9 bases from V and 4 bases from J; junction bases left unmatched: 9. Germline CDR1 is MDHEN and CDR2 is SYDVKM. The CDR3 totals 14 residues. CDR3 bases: TGTGCCAGAAGTCTCCTAGCGGGAGCTTACGAGCAGTACTTC. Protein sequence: CARSLLAGAYEQYF.

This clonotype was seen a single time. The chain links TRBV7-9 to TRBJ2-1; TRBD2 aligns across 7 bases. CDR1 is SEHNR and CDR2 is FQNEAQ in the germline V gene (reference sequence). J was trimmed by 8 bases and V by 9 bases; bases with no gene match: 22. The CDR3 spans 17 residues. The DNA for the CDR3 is TGTGCCAGTCTAGCGGTACGGACTTTCGGCCTTCAGGATGAGCAGTTCTTC. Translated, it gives CASLAVRTFGLQDEQFF.

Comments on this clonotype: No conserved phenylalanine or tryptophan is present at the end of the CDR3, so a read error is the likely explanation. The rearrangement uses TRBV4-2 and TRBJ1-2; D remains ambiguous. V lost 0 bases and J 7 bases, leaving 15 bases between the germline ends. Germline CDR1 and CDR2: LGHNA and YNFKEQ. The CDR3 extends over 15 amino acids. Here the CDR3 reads CASSQDMGRCGGYTI. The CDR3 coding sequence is TGTGCCAGCAGCCAAGATATGGGCAGGTGTGGTGGCTACACCATT.

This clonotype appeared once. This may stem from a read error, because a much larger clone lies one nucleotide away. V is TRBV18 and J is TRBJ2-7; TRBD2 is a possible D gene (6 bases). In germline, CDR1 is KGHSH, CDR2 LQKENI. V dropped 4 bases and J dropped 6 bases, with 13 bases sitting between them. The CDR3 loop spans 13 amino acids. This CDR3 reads CASSRLGLAEQYF. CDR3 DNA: TGTGCCAGCTCACGACTGGGACTGGCCGAGCAGTACTTC.

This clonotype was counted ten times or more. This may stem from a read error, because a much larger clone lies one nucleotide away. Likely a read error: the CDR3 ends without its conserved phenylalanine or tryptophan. CDR3 protein: CASSKSIRANEQFL. The CDR3 nucleotides read TGTGCCAGCAGTAAAAGTATCCGGGCCAATGAGCAGTTCCTC. The chain recombines TRBV7-9 with TRBJ2-1; D gene ambiguous. Trimming stripped 6 bases from V and 6 bases from J, with 15 bases between. CDR3 length equals 14 residues. CDR1 and CDR2 (germline): SEHNR, FQNEAQ (reference sequence).

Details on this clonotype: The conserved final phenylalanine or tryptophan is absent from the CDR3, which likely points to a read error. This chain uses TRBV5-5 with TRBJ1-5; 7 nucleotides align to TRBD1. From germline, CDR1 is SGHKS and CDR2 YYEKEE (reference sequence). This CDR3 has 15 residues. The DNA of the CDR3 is TGTGCCAGCAGCCTAAATGGACAGGTTCAACAGCCTCAGCATTAT. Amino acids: CASSLNGQVQQPQHY.

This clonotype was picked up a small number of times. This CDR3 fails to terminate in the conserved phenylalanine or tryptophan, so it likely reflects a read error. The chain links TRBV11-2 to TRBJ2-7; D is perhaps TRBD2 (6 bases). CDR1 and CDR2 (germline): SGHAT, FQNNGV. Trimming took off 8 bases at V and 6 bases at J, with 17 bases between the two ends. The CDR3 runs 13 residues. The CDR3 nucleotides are TGTGCCAGCGGATTCGGAGGGGCTAGCGAGCAGTACTCC. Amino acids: CASGFGGASEQYS.

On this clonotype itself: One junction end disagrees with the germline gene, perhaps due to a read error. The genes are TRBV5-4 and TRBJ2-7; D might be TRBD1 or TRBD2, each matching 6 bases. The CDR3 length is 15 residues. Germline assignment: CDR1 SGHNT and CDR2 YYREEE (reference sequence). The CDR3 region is CASSLDHGGLYEQYF. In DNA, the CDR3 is TGTGCCAGCAGCTTGGATCACGGGGGCCTCTATGAGCAGTATTTC.

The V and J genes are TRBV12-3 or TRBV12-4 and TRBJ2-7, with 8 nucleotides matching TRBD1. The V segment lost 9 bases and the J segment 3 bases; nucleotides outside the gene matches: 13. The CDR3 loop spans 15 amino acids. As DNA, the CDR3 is TGTGCCAGTGGTTTTGGGACAGGACTTTTCTACGAGCAGTACTTC. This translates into CASGFGTGLFYEQYF.